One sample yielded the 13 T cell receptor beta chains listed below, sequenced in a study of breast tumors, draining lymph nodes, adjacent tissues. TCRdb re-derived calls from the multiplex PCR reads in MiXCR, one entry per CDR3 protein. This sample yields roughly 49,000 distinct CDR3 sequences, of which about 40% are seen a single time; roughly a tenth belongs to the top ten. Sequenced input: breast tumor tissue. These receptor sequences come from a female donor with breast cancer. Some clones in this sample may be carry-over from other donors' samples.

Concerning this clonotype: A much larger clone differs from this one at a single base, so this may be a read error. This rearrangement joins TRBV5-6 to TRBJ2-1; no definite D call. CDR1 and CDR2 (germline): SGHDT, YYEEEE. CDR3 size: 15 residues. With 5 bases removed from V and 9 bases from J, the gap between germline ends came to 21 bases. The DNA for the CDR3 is TGTGCCAGCAGTTTTAACCCTCCCAGGCCGGGTGAGCAGTTCTTC. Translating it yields CASSFNPPRPGEQFF. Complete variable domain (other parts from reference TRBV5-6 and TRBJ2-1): DAGVTQSPTHLIKTRGQQVTLRCSPKSGHDTVSWYQQALGQGPQFIFQYYEEEERQRGNFPDRFSGHQFPNYSSELNVNALLLGDSALYLCASSFNPPRPGEQFFGPGTRLTVL.

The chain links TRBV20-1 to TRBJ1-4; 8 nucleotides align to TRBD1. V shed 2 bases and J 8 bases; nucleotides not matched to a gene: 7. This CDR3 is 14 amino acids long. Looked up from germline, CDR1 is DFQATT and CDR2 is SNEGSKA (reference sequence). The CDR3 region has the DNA TGCAGTGCTAGAAGGACGGACAGGGCAGAAAAACTGTTTTTT. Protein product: CSARRTDRAEKLFF.

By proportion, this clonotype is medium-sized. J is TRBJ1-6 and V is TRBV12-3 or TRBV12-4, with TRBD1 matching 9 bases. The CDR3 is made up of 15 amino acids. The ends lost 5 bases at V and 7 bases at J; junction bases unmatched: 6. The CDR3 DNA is TGTGCCAGCAGTGAAACCGGGACAGGGAATTCACCCCTCCACTTT. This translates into CASSETGTGNSPLHF.

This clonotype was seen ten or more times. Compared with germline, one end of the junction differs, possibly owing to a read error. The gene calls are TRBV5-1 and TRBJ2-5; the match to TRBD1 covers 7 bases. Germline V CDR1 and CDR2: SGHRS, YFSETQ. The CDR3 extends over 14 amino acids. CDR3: CASSLAGTEDTQYF. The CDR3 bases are TGCGCCAGCAGCTTGGCCGGGACAGAAGACACCCAGTACTTC.

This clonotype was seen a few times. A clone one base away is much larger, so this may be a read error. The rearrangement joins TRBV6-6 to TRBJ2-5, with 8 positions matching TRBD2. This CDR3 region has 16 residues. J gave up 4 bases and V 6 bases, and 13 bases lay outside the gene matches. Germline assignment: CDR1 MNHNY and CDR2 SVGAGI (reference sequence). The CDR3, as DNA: TGTGCCAGCAGAATGAGTCCGGGAGGGCGTCGAGAGACCCAGTACTTC. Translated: CASRMSPGGRRETQYF.

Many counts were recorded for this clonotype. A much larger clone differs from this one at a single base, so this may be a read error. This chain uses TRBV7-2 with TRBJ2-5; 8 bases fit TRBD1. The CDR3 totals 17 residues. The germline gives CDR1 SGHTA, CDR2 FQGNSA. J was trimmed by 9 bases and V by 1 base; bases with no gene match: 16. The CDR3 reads CASSLVGPGQVKEPQYF. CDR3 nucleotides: TGTGCCAGCAGCTTAGTCGGGCCGGGACAGGTAAAGGAGCCCCAGTACTTC.

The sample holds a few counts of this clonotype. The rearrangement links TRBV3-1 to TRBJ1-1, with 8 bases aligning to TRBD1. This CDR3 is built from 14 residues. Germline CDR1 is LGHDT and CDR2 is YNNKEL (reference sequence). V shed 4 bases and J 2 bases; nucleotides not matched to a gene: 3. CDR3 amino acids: CASSLGTGNTEAFF. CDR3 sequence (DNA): TGTGCCAGCAGCCTTGGGACAGGTAACACTGAAGCTTTCTTT. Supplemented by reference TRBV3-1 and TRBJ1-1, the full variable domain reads DTAVSQTPKYLVTQMGNDKSIKCEQNLGHDTMYWYKQDSKKFLKIMFSYNNKELIINETVPNRFSPKSPDKAHLNLHINSLELGDSAVYFCASSLGTGNTEAFFGQGTRLTVV.

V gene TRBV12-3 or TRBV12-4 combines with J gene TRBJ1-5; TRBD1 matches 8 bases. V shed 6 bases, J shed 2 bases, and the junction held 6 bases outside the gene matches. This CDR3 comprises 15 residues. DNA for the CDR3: TGTGCCAGCAGACCGACAGGGGCAGGCAATCAGCCCCAGCATTTT. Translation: CASRPTGAGNQPQHF.

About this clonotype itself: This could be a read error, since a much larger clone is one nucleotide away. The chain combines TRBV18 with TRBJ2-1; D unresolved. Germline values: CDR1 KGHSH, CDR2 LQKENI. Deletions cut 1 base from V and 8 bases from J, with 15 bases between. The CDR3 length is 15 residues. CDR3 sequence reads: CASSPRATSGHEQFF. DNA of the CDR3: TGTGCCAGCTCACCACGCGCTACCTCTGGCCATGAGCAGTTCTTC.

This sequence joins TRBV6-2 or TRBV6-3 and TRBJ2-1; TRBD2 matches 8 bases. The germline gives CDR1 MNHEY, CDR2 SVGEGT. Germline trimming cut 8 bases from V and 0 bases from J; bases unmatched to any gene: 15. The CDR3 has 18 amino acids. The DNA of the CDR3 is TGTGCCAGCCAAGGGAGAGCGGGAGAGAGGAGCTCCTACAATGAGCAGTTCTTC. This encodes CASQGRAGERSSYNEQFF.

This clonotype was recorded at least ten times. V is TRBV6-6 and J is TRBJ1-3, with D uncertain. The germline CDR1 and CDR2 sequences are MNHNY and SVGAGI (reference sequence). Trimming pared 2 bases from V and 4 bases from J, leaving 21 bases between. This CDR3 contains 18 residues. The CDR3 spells CASSYRRGKADSGNTIYF. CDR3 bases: TGTGCCAGCAGTTACCGGCGAGGGAAGGCGGATTCCGGAAACACCATATATTTT.

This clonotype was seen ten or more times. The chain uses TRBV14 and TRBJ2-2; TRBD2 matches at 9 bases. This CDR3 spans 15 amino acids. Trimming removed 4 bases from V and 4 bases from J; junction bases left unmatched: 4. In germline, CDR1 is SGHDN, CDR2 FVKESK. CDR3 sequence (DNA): TGTGCCAGCAGCCCCCAGACTAGCGGCACCGGGGAGCTGTTTTTT. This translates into CASSPQTSGTGELFF.

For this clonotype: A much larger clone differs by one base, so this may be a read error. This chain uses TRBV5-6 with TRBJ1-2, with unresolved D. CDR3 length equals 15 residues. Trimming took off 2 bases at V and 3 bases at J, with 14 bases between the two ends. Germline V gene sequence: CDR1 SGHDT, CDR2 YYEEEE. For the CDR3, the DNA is TGTGCCAGCAGCTTTTTAGACACACCTCACTATGGCTACACCTTC. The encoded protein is CASSFLDTPHYGYTF. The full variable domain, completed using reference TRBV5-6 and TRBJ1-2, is DAGVTQSPTHLIKTRGQQVTLRCSPKSGHDTVSWYQQALGQGPQFIFQYYEEEERQRGNFPDRFSGHQFPNYSSELNVNALLLGDSALYLCASSFLDTPHYGYTFGSGTRLTVV.